The 10 T cell receptor beta chains in this list originate from one sample, sequenced in a study of T cell repertoires in cytomegalovirus infection. TCRdb recomputed calls from the reads with MiXCR, one row per CDR3 protein. The sample records hundreds of thousands of distinct CDR3 sequences, roughly 46% being singletons. Their target antigens are unknown. The material sequenced was cultured PBMCs, taken from culture after CMV antigen stimulation. The receptors were sampled from a human donor in good health (CMV status not recorded). Some clones in this sample may be carry-over from other donors' samples.

The chain recombines TRBV6-6 with TRBJ2-1; D not certain. Germline V CDR1 and CDR2: MNHNY, SVGAGI (reference sequence). The V end lost 7 bases, the J end lost 4 bases, and 14 bases lay between the germline ends. The CDR3 runs 14 residues. CDR3 region: CASKTPNRYNEQFF. The CDR3 DNA reads TGTGCCAGCAAAACCCCGAACCGTTACAATGAGCAGTTCTTC.

The genes are TRBV6-1 and TRBJ1-6; TRBD1 agrees at 8 bases. V lost 6 bases, J lost 10 bases, and 11 bases stayed unmatched. This CDR3 has 15 residues. Per the germline V gene, CDR1 is MNHNS and CDR2 is SASEGT. The CDR3 coding sequence is TGTGCCAGCAGACGCACCCAGGGGGCCGAATCACCCCTCCACTTT. It encodes CASRRTQGAESPLHF.

The sample holds many counts of this clonotype. This CDR3 is CASSAYRGRYTF. The CDR3 bases are TGTGCCAGCAGCGCCTACAGGGGCCGCTACACCTTC. The V gene is TRBV7-6, the J gene TRBJ1-2; 7 bases align to TRBD1. This CDR3 has 12 residues. The V segment lost 5 bases and the J segment 9 bases; nucleotides outside the gene matches: 6. CDR1 and CDR2 (germline): SGHVS, FNYEAQ.

V and J are TRBV7-6 and TRBJ2-7; D gene unclear. V lost 10 bases and J lost 6, with 13 bases in between. The CDR3 totals 11 residues. Germline loops: CDR1 SGHVS, CDR2 FNYEAQ. Here the CDR3 reads CATSNVGEQYF. DNA of the CDR3: TGTGCCACCTCGAACGTGGGCGAGCAGTACTTC.

This clonotype was seen more than once but under ten times. The gene calls are TRBV10-3 and TRBJ1-2, with D unclear. CDR1 and CDR2 (germline): ENHRY, SYGVKD. This CDR3 has 14 amino acids. V lost 6 bases and J lost 2, with 13 bases in between. The CDR3 sequence: CAIRGGKENYGYTF. In nucleotides, the CDR3 is TGTGCCATCAGGGGCGGGAAAGAAAACTATGGCTACACCTTC.

This sequence joins TRBV30 and TRBJ2-1; 8 nucleotides agree with TRBD2. The germline gives CDR1 GTSNPN, CDR2 SVGIG (reference sequence). The J segment lost 5 bases and the V segment lost 7 bases, leaving 7 bases of the junction unmatched. There are 13 residues in the CDR3. Written as DNA, the CDR3 is TGTGCCTCCCCCCTTAGCGGGAACAATGAGCAGTTCTTC. Translating gives CASPLSGNNEQFF.

The chain couples TRBV7-9 to TRBJ2-7, with 7 bases fitting TRBD1. J gave up 2 bases and V 5 bases, and 6 bases lay outside the gene matches. CDR1 is SEHNR, CDR2 FQNEAQ, per germline (reference sequence). The CDR3 spans 14 residues. CDR3 nucleotides: TGTGCCAGCAGCCAGACAGGGAGTCCCTACGAGCAGTACTTC. It yields the protein CASSQTGSPYEQYF.

V usage is TRBV5-1 and J usage is TRBJ2-7; 11 bases agree with TRBD1. Germline CDR1 is SGHRS and CDR2 is YFSETQ. The length of the CDR3 is 17 residues. V gave up 8 bases and J gave up 1 base; unmatched junction bases: 14. CDR3 region: CASQGDRGAAGSYEQYF. Written as DNA, the CDR3 is TGCGCCAGTCAGGGGGACAGGGGGGCCGCGGGTTCCTACGAGCAGTACTTC.

This clonotype was recorded only once. This chain connects TRBV29-1 to TRBJ1-1; D call uncertain. The V end was cut by 4 bases, the J end by 11 bases, with 11 bases between. The CDR3 length is 10 residues. Germline values: CDR1 SQVTM, CDR2 ANQGSEA. CDR3 DNA: TGCAGCGTTGTTGGGGTTTATGCTTTCTTT. It translates to CSVVGVYAFF.

This chain joins TRBV5-6 and TRBJ2-7, with 9 bases identical to TRBD1. Looked up from germline, CDR1 is SGHDT and CDR2 is YYEEEE. Unmatched junction bases numbered 9, after V lost 0 bases and J lost 5 bases. The CDR3 has 16 amino acids. In nucleotides, the CDR3 is TGTGCCAGCAGCTTGGCCCGGGACAGGGTATACAACGAGCAGTACTTC. As protein: CASSLARDRVYNEQYF.